These T cell receptor beta chains were read from a single sample in a study of Graves' ophthalmopathy and Graves' hyperthyroidism. TCRdb re-analysed the multiplex PCR reads in MiXCR, keeping a single row per CDR3 protein. Here the sample spans about 660,000 distinct CDR3 sequences, 35% to 50% being singletons. Sample: peripheral blood. These receptors were collected from an adult man with Graves' ophthalmopathy. CDR3s leave out the opening cysteine and the closing phenylalanine or tryptophan. The order of the fields is J gene, V gene, CDR3 protein.

J gene: TRBJ2-5; V gene: TRBV9; CDR3 protein: ASSLIRDRVNQETQY
J gene: TRBJ1-2; V gene: TRBV11-2; CDR3 protein: ASGQDRANYGYT
J gene: TRBJ2-7; V gene: TRBV7-9; CDR3 protein: ASSSSLAYEQY
J gene: TRBJ1-5; V gene: TRBV9; CDR3 protein: ASSVVEGGEH
J gene: TRBJ2-7; V gene: TRBV5-4; CDR3 protein: ASRDRPSGGALRGAYEQY
J gene: TRBJ1-5; V gene: TRBV10-3; CDR3 protein: AISGSGKDQPQH
J gene: TRBJ2-5; V gene: TRBV11-1; CDR3 protein: ASSFGTGERQY
J gene: TRBJ2-7; V gene: TRBV20-1; CDR3 protein: SAGRGLFYEQY
J gene: TRBJ1-5; V gene: TRBV7-2; CDR3 protein: ASSSLTGQCNQPQH
J gene: -; V gene: TRBV25-1; CDR3 protein: ASSEGRGQGQSKNIQY
J gene: TRBJ1-1; V gene: TRBV7-2; CDR3 protein: ASSRGGRGGTEAF
J gene: TRBJ2-7; V gene: TRBV25-1; CDR3 protein: ASSLAPGGGLSSYEQY
J gene: TRBJ1-2; V gene: TRBV2; CDR3 protein: ASKDSDKGGGYT
J gene: TRBJ1-3; V gene: TRBV15; CDR3 protein: ATSRDDYGYTIY
J gene: TRBJ2-7; V gene: TRBV7-2; CDR3 protein: AWSRRGSYEQY
J gene: TRBJ1-4; V gene: TRBV12-3/TRBV12-4; CDR3 protein: ASGPVNEKLF
J gene: TRBJ1-2; V gene: TRBV7-2; CDR3 protein: ASRGQGENYGYT
J gene: TRBJ2-5; V gene: TRBV29-1; CDR3 protein: SVREGRASGTQY
J gene: TRBJ2-6; V gene: TRBV2; CDR3 protein: ASSEGRGANVLT
J gene: TRBJ2-7; V gene: TRBV5-8; CDR3 protein: ASSQGDRFEATYEQY
J gene: TRBJ2-7; V gene: TRBV6-1; CDR3 protein: ASSYQGGEQY
J gene: TRBJ1-1; V gene: TRBV20-1; CDR3 protein: SARPGQGNTEAF
J gene: TRBJ1-1; V gene: TRBV12-3/TRBV12-4; CDR3 protein: ASTSPAGVNTEAF
J gene: TRBJ1-1; V gene: TRBV5-5; CDR3 protein: ASSLELQGIATEAF
J gene: TRBJ2-2; V gene: TRBV10-3; CDR3 protein: AISESRWDTGELF
J gene: TRBJ1-1; V gene: TRBV29-1; CDR3 protein: SVEGGQSNTEAF
J gene: TRBJ2-7; V gene: TRBV2; CDR3 protein: ASRGGTSGNYEQY
J gene: TRBJ1-5; V gene: TRBV10-3; CDR3 protein: AISGEETGPQH
J gene: TRBJ2-1; V gene: TRBV24-1; CDR3 protein: ATSRSAAGNEQF
J gene: TRBJ1-1; V gene: TRBV14; CDR3 protein: ASSLLGGDRSEAF
J gene: TRBJ1-5; V gene: TRBV12-3/TRBV12-4; CDR3 protein: ASSLDSRNQPQH
J gene: TRBJ2-5; V gene: TRBV7-4; CDR3 protein: ASSPRLGREAQD
J gene: TRBJ2-7; V gene: TRBV5-5; CDR3 protein: ASSWDRDYEQY
J gene: TRBJ2-7; V gene: TRBV9; CDR3 protein: ASSLQGQGSEQY
J gene: TRBJ2-5; V gene: TRBV20-1; CDR3 protein: SAPRTGTGGETQY
J gene: TRBJ1-2; V gene: TRBV19; CDR3 protein: ASSIVYGDSYGYT
J gene: TRBJ2-7; V gene: TRBV5-1; CDR3 protein: ASRPTYGDEQY
J gene: TRBJ2-7; V gene: TRBV29-1; CDR3 protein: SVEGMTGVTYEQY
J gene: TRBJ2-2; V gene: TRBV12-3/TRBV12-4; CDR3 protein: ASGSGTGPFTGELF
J gene: TRBJ1-1; V gene: TRBV25-1; CDR3 protein: ASSWTGIAEAF
J gene: TRBJ1-2; V gene: TRBV19; CDR3 protein: ASSIVGQGSGYT
J gene: TRBJ1-1; V gene: TRBV7-8; CDR3 protein: ASSHGQGPPETEAF
J gene: TRBJ1-1; V gene: TRBV7-6; CDR3 protein: ASSLQGF
J gene: TRBJ2-5; V gene: TRBV19; CDR3 protein: ASSRTRGETQY
J gene: TRBJ2-5; V gene: TRBV7-9; CDR3 protein: ASSFPNLAPASETQY